The source of this T cell receptor beta chain is a study of beta chain features in type 1 diabetes (dated by TCRdb to 2017 to 2018). For the study in its entirety: No differences in mean age, gender distribution, total cell number or subset yield were found between patients and healthy donors. The study compared TCRB repertoires of sorted circulating CD4+ T cell subsets between recently diagnosed type 1 diabetes patients and matched healthy donors. A total of some 100,000,000 sorted cells were examined across all samples, and the number of cells per subset was strongly correlated with RNA yield. Regulatory and stem cell-like memory subsets were obtained from only 8 patients and roughly eight healthy donors, while naive and central memory subsets were obtained from all 30 or so donors.

CDR1 SGHTS and CDR2 YDEGEE are derived from the germline V gene. The cysteine opens and the phenylalanine closes a CDR3 of 14 amino acids. The read is trimmed to its CDR3 DNA, 42 bases read in frame from base 1. Deletion took 3 bases off V and 2 bases off J, with a span of 12 bases between the germline ends. The entire amount of isolated RNA was reverse transcribed using the High Capacity cDNA Reverse Transcription Kit, so the sequenced TCRB transcripts were expressed ones. Deep immunoSEQ sequencing was applied to naive, central memory and regulatory T cell samples, giving an average of about 3.4 million total reads per sample. Sorted cells were lysed in RLT buffer and RNA was extracted with DNase-treated RNeasy Micro or Mini kits, depending on cell number. To prevent cross-contamination, each cell subset was processed individually, whereas patient and healthy donor samples were processed jointly. Using the immunoSEQ multiplex PCR, TCRB sequences were amplified from cDNA into 87-bp fragments spanning the CDR3 region. Sequencing of the amplicons was done on the Illumina HiSeq platform. As for how the authors treated the data: Synthetic template baselines were used to correct PCR bias computationally, reads within Hamming distance 2 were collapsed together, and singletons that could not be merged were discarded. Reads were aligned to IMGT to assign V, D and J genes, CDR3 length, and insertions or deletions at six rearrangement sites. Within each subset, clonotype counts were normalized to the number of sorted cells before true diversity and Gini coefficients were calculated with the tcR R package. The overlap coefficient, calculated on TCRB nucleotide sequences, was used to quantify repertoire sharing. TCRdb limited this immuneACCESS table to in-frame rearrangements with V and J called. A share of clones is missing; checked studies link under half to unresolved V genes, and the rest is unexplained. From that table come the V and J calls and clone size; the DNA was used to work out D and trimming. The sample has roughly 150,000 clones on record, 8% to 8.5% of them singletons. The ten largest make up more than 0.5% of the sample.

The paper's findings and limits, for the study overall: Because small numbers of individuals were included in the HLA sub-analyses, any influence of HLA type on TCRB rearrangement was left unresolved. In all four CD4+ subsets, TCRB CDR3 length was moderately but significantly shorter in type 1 diabetes patients. PCR may preferentially amplify shorter templates, but because patient and control samples were amplified and corrected together, any resulting skew would affect both groups equally. Naive, central memory and regulatory TCRB repertoires appeared to be more similar among patients than among healthy donors. Sequencing cDNA rather than genomic DNA could over-represent highly expressing activated cells, although activation and CD3 levels did not differ between groups. Patients with type 1 diabetes made fewer insertions and deleted more nucleotides at VDJ recombination sites, implying thymic rearrangement abnormalities.

This clone was recorded only once. Its binding antigen is unknown. Per-base quality was not reported, and no clone a single base away is much larger than it. A single peripheral blood draw of about 116 mL on average was collected from each donor into heparinised tubes. A BD FACSAria II and a panel including CD45RO, CCR7, CD25, CD127, CD95 and CD27 were used to sort naive, central memory, regulatory and stem cell-like memory CD4+ T cells. Every sorted population had a purity above 95%. PBMCs were isolated immediately by Lymphoprep density gradient centrifugation and stained directly without culture. To minimize batch effects, samples were stained and sorted in pairs, one healthy donor with one patient per experiment.

What was sequenced was central memory CD4+ T cells from blood. The source is a woman younger than 35 with type 1 diabetes. The chain was built from TRBV5-8 and TRBJ2-7, with TRBD1 tentatively as D gene (5 bases match). In nucleotide form, the sequence is TGTGCCAGCAGCTCCACAGGACGAACCTACGAGCAGTACTTC. The encoded protein is CASSSTGRTYEQYF.